Below, 3 T cell receptor beta chains from the same sample are listed, as sequenced in a study of cytomegalovirus exposure and HLA in healthy donors listed by TCRdb under 2017. Library creation used the immunoSEQ multiplex PCR assay. For the multiplex PCR, a mixture combining 60 forward primers for TCR Vbeta segments and 13 reverse primers for TCR Jbeta segments was used. The clones in this table, taken by TCRdb from immuneACCESS, are in-frame only. Not every clone is retained; where verified, under half of the shortfall comes from an unresolved V gene, and the cause of the rest is unknown. The sample contains some 120,000 clones, under 85% of them found a single time. Jointly, the top ten make up approximately 3.1% of the sample. Sequenced material: PBMCs. These receptors were collected from a man younger than 40 in good health and CMV-seronegative.

The chain uses TRBV9 and TRBJ1-1; D not resolved. CDR1 is SGDLS, CDR2 YYNGEE, per germline. Trimming cost V 0 bases and J 9 bases, with 15 bases left between them. The CDR3 is 14 amino acids. CDR3 sequence: CASSVAQAEGKAFF. The DNA of the CDR3 is TGTGCCAGCAGCGTAGCTCAGGCAGAGGGTAAAGCTTTCTTT.

This sequence joins TRBV2 and TRBJ2-3; TRBD2 matches 11 bases. Trimming at V came to 6 bases and at J to 6 bases, leaving 8 bases not matched to a gene. CDR1 and CDR2 from the germline V gene are SNHLY and FYNNEI. The CDR3 spans 15 residues. The CDR3 reads CASSSLAGGLDTQYF. In DNA, the CDR3 is TGTGCCAGCAGCTCCCTAGCGGGGGGCTTGGATACGCAGTATTTT.

This chain uses TRBV5-1 with TRBJ1-2; TRBD1 is a possible D gene (6 bases). There are 13 residues in the CDR3. From germline, CDR1 is SGHRS and CDR2 YFSETQ. V lost 0 bases to trimming and J lost 3 bases, with 6 bases between them. Here the CDR3 DNA reads TGCGCCAGCAGCTTGGAGGGGGACTATGGCTACACCTTC. Protein product: CASSLEGDYGYTF.